This T cell receptor (beta chain) was sequenced in a study of glioma-infiltrating T cells after dendritic cell vaccination. General study results and limits: Only a small number of patients had complete blood and tumor samples. Estimated pretreatment TIL content predicted outcome after dendritic cell vaccination.

This CDR3 contains 14 residues. With 0 bases removed from V and 6 bases from J, the gap between germline ends came to 12 bases. Germline lookup yields CDR1 SGHRS and CDR2 YFSETQ. A word on this clone: The antigen remains unidentified.

Up to about 2 ug genomic DNA was used for TCRB CDR3 amplification. The PCR used 60 V beta and 13 J beta primers. The method was immunoSEQ multiplex PCR; TCRdb's version includes in-frame clones alone and lacks a portion of them. The sample includes about 100,000 clones, 70% to 80% of them seen just once. J is TRBJ1-2 and V is TRBV5-1; the D gene is possibly TRBD1 (6 bases). The sequence came from a human donor with glioblastoma. The sample here was blood, taken before dendritic cell vaccination. The CDR3 here is CASSLATGKDGYTF. The CDR3 coding sequence is TGCGCCAGCAGCTTGGCGACAGGAAAGGATGGCTACACCTTC.